Sequencing of this TCR beta chain was carried out in a study of shared clonotypes between healthy human individuals. Overall study results and limits: Memory subsets had estimated richness that was generally smaller than that of naive subsets. Sampling covered nothing but blood. Tissue TCR repertoires likely differ from those found in blood.

CD4+ cell separation produced CD45RA+ naive and CD45RA-negative memory subsets. The V end was cut by 2 bases, the J end by 4 bases, with 8 bases between. The germline gives CDR1 SGHAT, CDR2 FQNNGV. The CDR3 has 13 residues. Concerning this clone itself: Its antigen is still unknown.

Each replicate PCR on the sorted subsets used about 220 ng DNA (around 30,000 T cell genomes). The table came from immunoSEQ multiplex PCR; TCRdb's copy has only in-frame clones and leaves some out. The sample yields over a million clones, around 78% seen once. The sample consisted of memory CD4+ T cells from PBMCs. Subset indicated: CD45RA-negative fraction. The chain links TRBV11-2 to TRBJ2-5, with D possibly TRBD1 on 5 matching bases. This TCR derives from a man aged 18-30 years in good health. Some clones in this sample may be carry-over from other donors' samples. The CDR3 nucleotides are TGTGCCAGCAGCTTATTAAGGGGAGAGACCCAGTACTTC. It encodes CASSLLRGETQYF.